The 17 T cell receptor beta chains presented below share a single source sample, sequenced in a study of blood T cells in healthy people across ages. PCR was performed a second time for about 7 to 12 cycles using a sample-barcoded 5' primer and a J-beta primer mix. TCRdb recomputed calls from the 5' RACE reads with MiXCR, one row per CDR3 protein. Of 700,000 to 850,000 distinct CDR3 sequences listed, around 34% are singletons. Sequencing was carried out using blood. These receptors were taken from a man aged 18 to 30 in good health.

This clonotype appeared many times. V usage is TRBV29-1 and J usage is TRBJ2-5; D is ambiguous. Germline CDR1 and CDR2: SQVTM and ANQGSEA. There are 12 residues in the CDR3. Trimming shortened V by 7 bases and J by 5 bases, and 14 bases separated the two germline ends. CDR3 residues: CSGRRTDETQYF. The CDR3 nucleotides read TGCAGCGGGAGACGAACGGATGAGACCCAGTACTTC.

This clonotype appeared many times. The rearrangement uses TRBV4-1 and TRBJ1-2; possible D gene TRBD1, 5 bases. Trimming pared 1 base from V and 0 bases from J, leaving 12 bases between. The CDR3 has 16 amino acids. The germline gives CDR1 MGHRA, CDR2 YSYEKL. DNA for the CDR3: TGCGCCAGCAGCCAAGTCCTGACAGCCCCTAACTATGGCTACACCTTC. Its translation is CASSQVLTAPNYGYTF.

The chain combines TRBV5-1 with TRBJ1-4; no clear D. The CDR3 totals 14 residues. CDR1 and CDR2 (germline): SGHRS, YFSETQ. Trimming removed 5 bases at V and 8 bases at J, with 16 bases between. The DNA of the CDR3 is TGCGCCAGCAGGGAGGAGGCCGATCGCGAAAAACTGTTTTTT. Its translation is CASREEADREKLFF.

The genes are TRBV4-3 and TRBJ1-4; unclear D gene. The CDR3 spans 16 residues. V shed 0 bases and J shed 0 bases, with 8 bases lying between them. The V gene's germline CDR1 is LGHNA and CDR2 YSLEER. The CDR3 DNA sequence: TGCGCCAGCAGCCAAGATTCGAGGCCAACTAATGAAAAACTGTTTTTT. This encodes CASSQDSRPTNEKLFF.

In the case of this clonotype: This may be a read error, as it is one base from a much larger clone. The chain uses TRBV7-2 and TRBJ2-3; D gene uncertain. CDR1 SGHTA and CDR2 FQGNSA come from the germline V gene. The CDR3 covers 15 residues. Trimming left V 1 base short and J 4 bases short, with 12 bases between. CDR3 DNA sequence: TGTGCCAGCAGCTTAGATACAGAGAGCCCAGATACGCAGTATTTT. This encodes CASSLDTESPDTQYF.

This rearrangement joins TRBV5-1 to TRBJ2-2, with 8 positions matching TRBD1. The germline CDR1 and CDR2 sequences are SGHRS and YFSETQ. After removal of 5 bases from V and 4 bases from J, the junction contained 10 bases not matched to a gene. The CDR3 length is 16 residues. The CDR3 loop is CASRPPGTGTTGELFF. The CDR3 nucleotides are TGCGCCAGCAGACCTCCAGGGACAGGCACCACCGGGGAGCTGTTTTTT.

This clonotype has just a few counts. The rearrangement uses TRBV20-1 and TRBJ1-1; possible D gene TRBD1, 6 bases. V shed 3 bases and J shed 1 base, with 12 bases lying between them. The CDR3 sequence is 14 residues long. Germline CDR1 is DFQATT and CDR2 is SNEGSKA (reference sequence). CDR3 region: CSARLGHGNTEAFF. CDR3 bases: TGCAGTGCTAGGTTGGGACACGGGAACACTGAAGCTTTCTTT.

The chain uses TRBV28 and TRBJ2-3; TRBD1 matches at 7 bases. This CDR3 region has 12 residues. After removal of 9 bases from V and 5 bases from J, the junction contained 5 bases not matched to a gene. Germline values: CDR1 MDHEN, CDR2 SYDVKM. The chain's CDR3 is CASGTAVDTQYF. CDR3 DNA: TGTGCCAGTGGGACAGCGGTAGATACGCAGTATTTT.

In this sample, this clonotype turned up a few times. V and J are TRBV2 and TRBJ2-7, with 9 nucleotides matching TRBD2. This CDR3 contains 14 residues. Germline CDR1 SNHLY, CDR2 FYNNEI. J gave up 5 bases and V 9 bases, and 11 bases lay outside the gene matches. CDR3 nucleotide sequence: TGTGCCAGTGGTGGCGCTAGCGGGGTAAACGAGCAGTACTTC. Translation gives CASGGASGVNEQYF.

The J gene is TRBJ2-1, the V gene TRBV4-3; tentatively, D is TRBD1 (7 bases). This CDR3 is built from 18 residues. The germline V gene has CDR1 LGHNA and CDR2 YSLEER. V lost 0 bases, J lost 8 bases, and 23 bases lay in between. CDR3 nucleotides: TGCGCCAGCAGCCAAGAGGGGGGTAGCAGGGGGTTTTTCCATGAGCAGTTCTTC. It translates to CASSQEGGSRGFFHEQFF.

This clonotype was observed a single time. J is TRBJ2-5 and V is TRBV15, with D possibly TRBD2 on 7 matching bases. The end of the DNA aligns better with TRBJ2-7, so the J call may be wrong. Germline V CDR1 and CDR2: LNHNV, YYDKDF (reference sequence). The CDR3 spans 14 residues. CDR3 sequence reads: CATSRLSGGNEQYF. In DNA form, the CDR3 reads TGTGCCACCAGCCGATTATCGGGGGGCAACGAGCAGTACTTC.

A note on this clonotype: A read error is possible here, since a much larger clone lies one base away. The chain employs TRBV20-1 and TRBJ2-1; TRBD2 matches 11 bases. Germline CDR1 reads DFQATT; CDR2 reads SNEGSKA (reference sequence). The CDR3 length is 16 residues. CDR3 sequence reads: CSARPLAGDWGNERFF. For the CDR3, the DNA is TGCAGTGCTAGACCACTAGCGGGGGATTGGGGCAATGAGCGGTTCTTC.

This clonotype has only a few counts. The V and J genes are TRBV4-3 and TRBJ2-2; 12 nucleotides line up with TRBD2. The CDR3 loop spans 16 amino acids. V lost 5 bases, J lost 6 bases, and 7 bases stayed unmatched. Germline CDR1 and CDR2: LGHNA and YSLEER. The CDR3 region has the DNA TGCGCCAGCAGCAAACTAGCGGGGGGCCGTCCCGGGGAGCTGTTTTTT. Protein sequence: CASSKLAGGRPGELFF.

The chain employs TRBV20-1 and TRBJ2-3; D might be TRBD1 (6 bases). Trimming removed 4 bases at V and 1 base at J, with 9 bases between. There are 13 residues in the CDR3. Germline CDR1 reads DFQATT; CDR2 reads SNEGSKA (reference sequence). The CDR3 region is CSANRQGTDTQYF. For the CDR3, the DNA is TGCAGTGCTAACCGACAGGGCACAGATACGCAGTATTTT.

This clonotype appeared a few times. The gene calls are TRBV7-2 and TRBJ1-6; D is undetermined. Trimming stripped 5 bases from V and 3 bases from J, with 17 bases between. This CDR3 is built from 17 residues. Per germline, CDR1 SGHTA and CDR2 FQGNSA. CDR3: CASSPAGEAGYNSPLHF. CDR3 sequence (DNA): TGTGCCAGCAGCCCCGCCGGGGAGGCGGGCTATAATTCACCCCTCCACTTT.

This clonotype has a handful of counts. The chain is built from TRBV6-5 and TRBJ1-6; 7 bases align to TRBD1. V shed 6 bases, J shed 5 bases, and the junction held 7 bases outside the gene matches. Per the germline V gene, CDR1 is MNHEY and CDR2 is SVGAGI. This CDR3 is built from 15 residues. CDR3 sequence (DNA): TGTGCCAGCAGCGAAGGGACAGCCGATAATTCACCCCTCCACTTT. Translated: CASSEGTADNSPLHF.

This chain joins TRBV13 and TRBJ2-7; TRBD1 aligns across 9 bases. With 5 bases clipped from V and 2 bases from J, the junction kept 7 bases outside the gene matches. This CDR3 is built from 15 residues. Per germline, CDR1 PRHDT and CDR2 FYEKMQ (reference sequence). CDR3 loop: CASSTTGTGTYEQYF. The CDR3 DNA follows: TGTGCCAGCAGCACTACCGGGACAGGGACCTACGAGCAGTACTTC.